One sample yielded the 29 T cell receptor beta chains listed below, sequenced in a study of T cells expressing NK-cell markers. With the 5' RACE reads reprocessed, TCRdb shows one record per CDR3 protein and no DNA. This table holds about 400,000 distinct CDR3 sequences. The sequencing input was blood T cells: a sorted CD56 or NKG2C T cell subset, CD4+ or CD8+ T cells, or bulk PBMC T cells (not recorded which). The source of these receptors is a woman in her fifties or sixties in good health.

This CDR3 reads CASRPGGNWAQHF. The gene calls are TRBV28 and TRBJ1-5; TCRdb outputs TRBD1, but without DNA this stays unchecked. The CDR3 length is 13 residues. Germline lookup yields CDR1 MDHEN and CDR2 SYDVKM. Full variable domain (missing parts from reference TRBV28 and TRBJ1-5): DVKVTQSSRYLVKRTGEKVFLECVQDMDHENMFWYRQDPGLGLRLIYFSYDVKMKEKGDIPEGYSVSREKKERFSLILESASTNQTSMYLCASRPGGNWAQHFGDGTRLSIL.

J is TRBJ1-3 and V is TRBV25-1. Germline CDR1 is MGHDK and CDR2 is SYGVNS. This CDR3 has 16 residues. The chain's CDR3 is CASTHQSLDSGNTIYF.

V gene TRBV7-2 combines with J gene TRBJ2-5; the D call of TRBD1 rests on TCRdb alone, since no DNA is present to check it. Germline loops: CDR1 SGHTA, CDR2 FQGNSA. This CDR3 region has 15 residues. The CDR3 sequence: CASSLDRGPQETQYF.

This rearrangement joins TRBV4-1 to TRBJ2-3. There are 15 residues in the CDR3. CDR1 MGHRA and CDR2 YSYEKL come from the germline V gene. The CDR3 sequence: CASSQDLGLADTQYF.

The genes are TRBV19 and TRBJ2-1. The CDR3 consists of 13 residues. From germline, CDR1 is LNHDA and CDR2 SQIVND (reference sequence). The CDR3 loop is CASSTSAVNEQFF.

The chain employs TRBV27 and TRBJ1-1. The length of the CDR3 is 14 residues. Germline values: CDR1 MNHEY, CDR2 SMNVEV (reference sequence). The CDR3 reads CASSRLGGNTEAFF.

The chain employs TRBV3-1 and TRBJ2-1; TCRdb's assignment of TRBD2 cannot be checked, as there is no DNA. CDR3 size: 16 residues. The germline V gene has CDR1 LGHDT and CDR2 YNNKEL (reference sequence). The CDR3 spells CASSPSFATSGNRKFF.

This CDR3 reads CASSPRDLMNTEAFF. The gene calls are TRBV18 and TRBJ1-1. CDR1 is KGHSH and CDR2 is LQKENI in the germline V gene. The CDR3 spans 15 residues.

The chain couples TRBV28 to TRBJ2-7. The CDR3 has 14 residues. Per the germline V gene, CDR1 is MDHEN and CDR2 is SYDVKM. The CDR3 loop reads CASKFSGTSYEQYF.

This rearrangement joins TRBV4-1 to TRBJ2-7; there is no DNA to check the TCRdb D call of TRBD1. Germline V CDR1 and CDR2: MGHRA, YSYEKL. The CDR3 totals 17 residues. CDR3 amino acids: CASSQDRGGNFLYEQYF.

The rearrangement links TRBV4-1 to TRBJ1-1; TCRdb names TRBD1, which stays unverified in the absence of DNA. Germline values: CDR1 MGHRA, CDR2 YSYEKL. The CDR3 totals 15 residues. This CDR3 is CASSHPGRGETEAFF.

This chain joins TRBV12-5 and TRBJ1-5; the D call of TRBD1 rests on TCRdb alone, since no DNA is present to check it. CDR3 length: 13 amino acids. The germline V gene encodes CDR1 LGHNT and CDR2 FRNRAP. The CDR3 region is CASGPRENQPQHF.

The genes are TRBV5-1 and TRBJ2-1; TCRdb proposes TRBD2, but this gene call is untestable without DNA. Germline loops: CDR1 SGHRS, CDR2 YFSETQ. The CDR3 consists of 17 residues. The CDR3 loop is CASSSLNLAGGPSEQFF. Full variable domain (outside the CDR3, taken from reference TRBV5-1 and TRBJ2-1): KAGVTQTPRYLIKTRGQQVTLSCSPISGHRSVSWYQQTPGQGLQFLFEYFSETQRNKGNFPGRFSGRQFSNSRSEMNVSTLELGDSALYLCASSSLNLAGGPSEQFFGPGTRLTVL.

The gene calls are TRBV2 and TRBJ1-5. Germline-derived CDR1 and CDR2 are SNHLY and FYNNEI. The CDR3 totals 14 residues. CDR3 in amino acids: CASSESFSNQPQHF. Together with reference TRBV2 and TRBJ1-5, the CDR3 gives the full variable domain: EPEVTQTPSHQVTQMGQEVILRCVPISNHLYFYWYRQILGQKVEFLVSFYNNEISEKSEIFDDQFSVERPDGSNFTLKIRSTKLEDSAMYFCASSESFSNQPQHFGDGTRLSIL.

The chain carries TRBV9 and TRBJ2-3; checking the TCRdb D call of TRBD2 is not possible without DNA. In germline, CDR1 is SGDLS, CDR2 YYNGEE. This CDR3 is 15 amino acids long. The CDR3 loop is CASTPSGRGTDTQYF.

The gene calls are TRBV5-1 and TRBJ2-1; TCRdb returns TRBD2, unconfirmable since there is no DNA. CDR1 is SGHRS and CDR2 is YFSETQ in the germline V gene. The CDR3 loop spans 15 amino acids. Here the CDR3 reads CASSEESVSYNEQFF.

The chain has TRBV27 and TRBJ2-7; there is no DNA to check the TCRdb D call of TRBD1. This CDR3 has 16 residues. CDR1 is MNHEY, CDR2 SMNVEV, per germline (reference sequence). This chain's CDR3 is CASSPLGTGGLYEQYF.

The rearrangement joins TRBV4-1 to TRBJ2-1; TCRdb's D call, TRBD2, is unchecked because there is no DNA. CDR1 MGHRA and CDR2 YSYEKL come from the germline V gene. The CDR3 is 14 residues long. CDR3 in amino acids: CASSQLSGGGEQFF.

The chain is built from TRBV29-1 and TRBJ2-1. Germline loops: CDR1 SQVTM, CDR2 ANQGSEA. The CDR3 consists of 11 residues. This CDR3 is CSVFLYNEQFF.

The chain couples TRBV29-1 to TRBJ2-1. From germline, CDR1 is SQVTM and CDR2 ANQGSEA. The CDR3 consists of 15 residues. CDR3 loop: CSVEDGGDSYNEQFF.

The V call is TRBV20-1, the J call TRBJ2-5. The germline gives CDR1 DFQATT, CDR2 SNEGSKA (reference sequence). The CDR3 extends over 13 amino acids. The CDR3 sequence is CSARRRLRETQYF.

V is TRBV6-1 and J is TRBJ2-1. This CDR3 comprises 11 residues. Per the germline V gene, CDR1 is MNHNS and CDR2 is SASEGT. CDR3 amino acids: CASIHINEQFF.

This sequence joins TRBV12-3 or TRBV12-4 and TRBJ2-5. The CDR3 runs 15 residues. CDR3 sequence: CASSLADALQETQYF.

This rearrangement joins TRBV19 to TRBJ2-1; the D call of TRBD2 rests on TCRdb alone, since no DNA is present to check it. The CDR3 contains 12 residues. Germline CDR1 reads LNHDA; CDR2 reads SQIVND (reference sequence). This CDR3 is CASSWLGNEQFF.

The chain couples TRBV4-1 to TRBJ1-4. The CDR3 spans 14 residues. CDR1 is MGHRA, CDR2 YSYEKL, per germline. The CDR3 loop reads CASSQGRKDEKLFF.

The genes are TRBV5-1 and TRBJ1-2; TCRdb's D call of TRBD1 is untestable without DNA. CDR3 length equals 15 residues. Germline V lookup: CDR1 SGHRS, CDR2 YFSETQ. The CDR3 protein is CASSVSGGAYYGYTF.

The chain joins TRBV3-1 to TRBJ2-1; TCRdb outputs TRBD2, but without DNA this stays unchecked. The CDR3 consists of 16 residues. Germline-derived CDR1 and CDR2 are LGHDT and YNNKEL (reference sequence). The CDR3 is CASSQQPSGRVNEQFF.

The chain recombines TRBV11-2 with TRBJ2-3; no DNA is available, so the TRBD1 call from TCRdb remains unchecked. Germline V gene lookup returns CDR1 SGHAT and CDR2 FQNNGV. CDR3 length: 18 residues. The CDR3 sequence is CASSTYKNGDRERDTQYF. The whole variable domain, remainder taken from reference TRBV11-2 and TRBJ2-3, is EAGVAQSPRYKIIEKRQSVAFWCNPISGHATLYWYQQILGQGPKLLIQFQNNGVVDDSQLPKDRFSAERLKGVDSTLKIQPAKLEDSAVYLCASSTYKNGDRERDTQYFGPGTRLTVL.

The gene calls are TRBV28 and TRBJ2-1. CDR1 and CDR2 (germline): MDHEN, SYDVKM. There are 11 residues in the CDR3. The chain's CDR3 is CASSLSPWVFF.